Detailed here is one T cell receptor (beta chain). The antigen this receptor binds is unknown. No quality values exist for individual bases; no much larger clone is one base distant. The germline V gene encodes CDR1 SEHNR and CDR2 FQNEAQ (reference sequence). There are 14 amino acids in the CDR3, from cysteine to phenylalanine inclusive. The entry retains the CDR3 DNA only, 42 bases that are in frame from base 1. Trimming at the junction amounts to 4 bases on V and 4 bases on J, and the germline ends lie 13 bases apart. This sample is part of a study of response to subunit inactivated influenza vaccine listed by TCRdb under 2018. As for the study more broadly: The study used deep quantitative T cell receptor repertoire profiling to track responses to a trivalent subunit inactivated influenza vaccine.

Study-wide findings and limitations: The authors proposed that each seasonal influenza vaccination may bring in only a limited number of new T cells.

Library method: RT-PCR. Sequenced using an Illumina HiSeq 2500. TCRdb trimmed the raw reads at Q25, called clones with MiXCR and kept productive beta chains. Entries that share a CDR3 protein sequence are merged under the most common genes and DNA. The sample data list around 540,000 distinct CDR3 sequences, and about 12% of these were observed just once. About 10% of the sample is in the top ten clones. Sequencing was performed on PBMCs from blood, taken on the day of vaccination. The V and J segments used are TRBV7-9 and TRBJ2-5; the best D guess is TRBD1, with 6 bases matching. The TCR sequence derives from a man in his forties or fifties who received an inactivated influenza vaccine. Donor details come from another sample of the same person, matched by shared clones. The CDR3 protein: CASSYRQAPETQYF. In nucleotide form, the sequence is TGTGCCAGCAGCTATAGACAGGCCCCAGAGACCCAGTACTTC.